The rows below give T cell receptor beta chains drawn from one sample of a study of CXCR3-negative and CXCR3-positive naive CD8 T cells. TCRdb reworked the 5' RACE reads into one entry per CDR3 protein, no DNA. In all, the sample yields 85,000 to 130,000 distinct CDR3 sequences. The sample taken for sequencing was naive CXCR3+ CD8+ T cells from blood. These receptors originate from a human donor in good health. Some clones in this sample may be carry-over from other donors' samples. Both conserved end residues are part of each CDR3.

v_call	j_call	cdr3_aa
TRBV12-3/TRBV12-4	TRBJ2-5	CASSTTGQGYAETQYF
TRBV28	TRBJ1-6	CASSLLQRNSPLHF
TRBV27	TRBJ2-3	CASGVLDFTDTQYF
TRBV28	TRBJ1-2	CASSRDGGRRYGYTF
TRBV7-9	TRBJ2-3	CASSLALLAPADTDTQYF
TRBV5-6	TRBJ2-1	CASSLEIQYNEQFF
TRBV29-1	TRBJ2-1	CSVGGQYYNEQFF
TRBV5-5	TRBJ2-5	CASSTGTSGEETQYF
TRBV20-1	TRBJ1-1	CSGINYGAEAFF
TRBV7-9	TRBJ1-1	CASSLGDGHTEAFF
TRBV7-9	TRBJ2-3	CASSFAGGPTDTQYF
TRBV28	TRBJ1-1	CATGQPLNTEAFF